This T cell receptor beta chain was recovered during a study of blood T cell repertoires in COVID-19. In the study overall: Sites across the United States, Italy and Spain contributed samples from acute and convalescent COVID-19.

Authors' analysis steps: Reference gene primer amplification in the assay estimated nucleated cell counts. Measured with immunoSEQ multiplex PCR; TCRdb has only the in-frame clones, and not every one. From that table come the V and J calls and clone size; the DNA was used to work out D and trimming. The sample lists approximately 60,000 clones; roughly three quarters were seen once. Trimming took 5 bases from V and 2 from J, leaving 4 bases between them. This CDR3 spans 11 amino acids. The germline V gene has CDR1 SGHAT and CDR2 FQDESV (reference sequence). This TCR was sampled from a man between 60 and 70 years old with COVID-19, enrolled during active disease. The chain carries TRBV11-1 and TRBJ2-7; D is ambiguous. Sequenced input: peripheral blood. The CDR3, as DNA: TGTGCCAGCAGCACAACCTACGAGCAGTACTTC. Translated: CASSTTYEQYF. The full variable domain, in which reference TRBV11-1 and TRBJ2-7 provide the parts outside the CDR3, is EAEVAQSPRYKITEKSQAVAFWCDPISGHATLYWYRQILGQGPELLVQFQDESVVDDSQLPKDRFSAERLKGVDSTLKIQPAELGDSAMYLCASSTTYEQYFGPGTRLTVT.